The clone carrying this T cell receptor (beta chain) came up many times. Amplified regions were TCR beta CDR3 sequences from RNA transcripts. A first-round RT-PCR of the TCR CDR3 used the HTBI primer set. TCRdb itself ran the multiplex PCR reads through MiXCR, one entry per CDR3 protein. The sample includes around 530,000 distinct CDR3 sequences, 17% of them seen just once. This record belongs to a study of T cells in Graves' hyperthyroidism and ophthalmopathy. The CDR3 length is 16 residues. CDR1 is MNHEY, CDR2 SMNVEV, per germline (reference sequence). The V end lost 0 bases, the J end lost 1 base, and 12 bases lay between the germline ends.

V usage is TRBV27 and J usage is TRBJ1-1; a possible D gene is TRBD1 (5 bases). The receptor was isolated from a young woman with Graves' ophthalmopathy. The sequencing sample was made of blood. The CDR3 DNA is TGTGCCAGCAGTTTATCCCCCCCGACAGCGAACACTGAAGCTTTCTTT. Translated, it gives CASSLSPPTANTEAFF.